This is a list of T cell receptor beta chains from one sample in a study of control samples from healthy donors and cancer patients. The repertoire was sequenced with immunoSEQ multiplex PCR; TCRdb's copy has only in-frame clones and lacks some. The table has some 120,000 clones, more than 80% seen once; the top ten hold 30% to 40%. Sequencing was performed on blood. Source of these receptors: a middle-aged man in good health. Both conserved end residues are part of each CDR3. Each record gives: V gene, D gene, J gene, clone size, CDR3 DNA, CDR3 protein. The D gene is left open where the match is weak. Expanded clones get a size class; other rows say once, few or many, or leave the size out.

v_gene: TRBV12-5
d_gene: .
j_gene: TRBJ1-2
abundance: .
CDR3nt: TGTGCTAGTGGTTTGGAGGGATACTATGGCTACACCTTC
CDR3aa: CASGLEGYYGYTF

v_gene: TRBV3-1/TRBV3-2
d_gene: .
j_gene: TRBJ2-2
abundance: .
CDR3nt: TGTGCCAGCAGTAAAGCGGACTACAACACCGGGGAGCTGTTTTTT
CDR3aa: CASSKADYNTGELFF

v_gene: TRBV6-6
d_gene: .
j_gene: TRBJ2-1
abundance: once
CDR3nt: TGTGCCAGCAGTTACGCAGGGAGGAATGAGCAGTTCTTC
CDR3aa: CASSYAGRNEQFF

v_gene: TRBV6-5
d_gene: TRBD1
j_gene: TRBJ2-7
abundance: .
CDR3nt: TGTGCCAGCAGTTTGGACAGGGGGTCCTACGAGCAGTACTTC
CDR3aa: CASSLDRGSYEQYF

v_gene: TRBV6-2/TRBV6-3
d_gene: TRBD2
j_gene: TRBJ2-3
abundance: .
CDR3nt: TGTGCCAGCAGTTACGCGGGACTAGATCGCACAGATACGCAGTATTTT
CDR3aa: CASSYAGLDRTDTQYF

v_gene: TRBV4-2
d_gene: TRBD1
j_gene: TRBJ1-2
abundance: .
CDR3nt: TGTGCCAGCAGCCAAGTGGCAGTTGGGACAGGGGAATTGGGCTACACCTTC
CDR3aa: CASSQVAVGTGELGYTF

v_gene: TRBV4-1
d_gene: .
j_gene: TRBJ1-3
abundance: .
CDR3nt: TGCGCCAGCAGCCAAGATCTGACCGGGGACTCTGGAAACACCATATATTTT
CDR3aa: CASSQDLTGDSGNTIYF

v_gene: TRBV12-3/TRBV12-4
d_gene: .
j_gene: TRBJ1-2
abundance: .
CDR3nt: TGTGCCAGCATGTCCCAAATAGGTGGTGGCTACACCTTC
CDR3aa: CASMSQIGGGYTF

v_gene: TRBV6-5
d_gene: .
j_gene: TRBJ1-2
abundance: .
CDR3nt: TGTGCCAGCAGCCCCAGGCCCCTGTATGGCTACACCTTC
CDR3aa: CASSPRPLYGYTF

v_gene: TRBV5-1
d_gene: .
j_gene: TRBJ2-2
abundance: .
CDR3nt: TGCGCCAGCAGCTTGGTAACGGGGGGCAACGACGGGGAGCTGTTTTTT
CDR3aa: CASSLVTGGNDGELFF

v_gene: TRBV6-5
d_gene: TRBD1
j_gene: TRBJ1-2
abundance: once
CDR3nt: TGTGCCAGCAGGGTGGGACAGTATTATGGCTACACCTTC
CDR3aa: CASRVGQYYGYTF

v_gene: TRBV29-1
d_gene: .
j_gene: TRBJ1-1
abundance: .
CDR3nt: TGCAGCGTTACTACAGTTTCGAACACTGAAGCTTTCTTT
CDR3aa: CSVTTVSNTEAFF

v_gene: TRBV7-9
d_gene: .
j_gene: TRBJ1-2
abundance: few
CDR3nt: TGTGCCAGCAGCTTAGACAGGGAGTATGGCTACACCTTC
CDR3aa: CASSLDREYGYTF

v_gene: TRBV5-1
d_gene: .
j_gene: TRBJ2-2
abundance: once
CDR3nt: TGCGCCAGCAGCTTGGGACTAGACGCCGGGGAGCTGTTTTTT
CDR3aa: CASSLGLDAGELFF

v_gene: TRBV19
d_gene: .
j_gene: TRBJ2-1
abundance: .
CDR3nt: TGTGCCAGTAGCCAGAACCTCTACAATGAGCAGTTCTTC
CDR3aa: CASSQNLYNEQFF

v_gene: TRBV5-1
d_gene: .
j_gene: TRBJ2-7
abundance: .
CDR3nt: TGCGCCAGCAGCTTGGCGGCAGGCCGGCGGGGCGAGCAGTACTTC
CDR3aa: CASSLAAGRRGEQYF

v_gene: TRBV7-2
d_gene: .
j_gene: TRBJ1-2
abundance: .
CDR3nt: TGTGCCAGCAGCCCGGCGACGGGGTTTAACTATGGCTACACCTTC
CDR3aa: CASSPATGFNYGYTF

v_gene: TRBV5-8
d_gene: TRBD1
j_gene: TRBJ1-5
abundance: .
CDR3nt: TGTGCCAGCAGCCCTGGACAGGCCCAGCATTTT
CDR3aa: CASSPGQAQHF

v_gene: TRBV10-3
d_gene: .
j_gene: TRBJ1-2
abundance: .
CDR3nt: TGTGCCATCAGCGGATCCGACGGGGACACATACTATGGCTACACCTTC
CDR3aa: CAISGSDGDTYYGYTF

v_gene: TRBV27
d_gene: .
j_gene: TRBJ1-2
abundance: .
CDR3nt: TGTGCCAGCAGTTTATCCCAGGGGACCTATGGCTACACCTTC
CDR3aa: CASSLSQGTYGYTF

v_gene: TRBV30
d_gene: .
j_gene: TRBJ1-1
abundance: .
CDR3nt: TGTGCCCGGTGGCAGGGCACTGAAGCTTTCTTT
CDR3aa: CARWQGTEAFF

v_gene: TRBV5-1
d_gene: TRBD1
j_gene: TRBJ2-5
abundance: once
CDR3nt: TGCGCCAGCAGCTCAGGGGGCCAACAGGGGACCCAGTACTTC
CDR3aa: CASSSGGQQGTQYF

v_gene: TRBV6-2/TRBV6-3
d_gene: TRBD1
j_gene: TRBJ1-2
abundance: .
CDR3nt: TGTGCCAGCAGTTCCGGGGACAGGGGTTATGGCTACACCTTC
CDR3aa: CASSSGDRGYGYTF

v_gene: TRBV5-1
d_gene: .
j_gene: TRBJ2-2
abundance: .
CDR3nt: TGCGCCAGCAGCTTGGCCGGAGTTTGGGCAGGGTGGAACGGGGAGCTGTTTTTT
CDR3aa: CASSLAGVWAGWNGELFF

v_gene: TRBV5-1
d_gene: TRBD1
j_gene: TRBJ1-4
abundance: .
CDR3nt: TGCGCCAGCAGCGTCCGGGACAGCCTTAATGAAAAACTGTTTTTT
CDR3aa: CASSVRDSLNEKLFF

v_gene: TRBV5-1
d_gene: .
j_gene: TRBJ1-1
abundance: once
CDR3nt: TGCGCCAGCAGCTCACAGGGTTTGAACACTGAAGCTTTCTTT
CDR3aa: CASSSQGLNTEAFF

v_gene: TRBV27
d_gene: TRBD1
j_gene: TRBJ1-1
abundance: .
CDR3nt: TGTGCCAGCAGTCCGGGGACAGGGTGGACGAACACTGAAGCTTTCTTT
CDR3aa: CASSPGTGWTNTEAFF

v_gene: TRBV12-5
d_gene: .
j_gene: TRBJ2-2
abundance: .
CDR3nt: TGTGCTAGTGGTTTGGCCACAGGGACGGATGCTTCGAACACCGGGGAGCTGTTTTTT
CDR3aa: CASGLATGTDASNTGELFF

v_gene: TRBV29-1
d_gene: .
j_gene: TRBJ2-5
abundance: .
CDR3nt: TGCAGCGTCCCGGTTCGGGAGACCCAGTACTTC
CDR3aa: CSVPVRETQYF

v_gene: TRBV5-5
d_gene: .
j_gene: TRBJ1-1
abundance: few
CDR3nt: TGTGCCAGCAGCCTCGGGACGGTGAACACTGAAGCTTTCTTT
CDR3aa: CASSLGTVNTEAFF

v_gene: TRBV4-3
d_gene: TRBD1
j_gene: TRBJ2-7
abundance: .
CDR3nt: TGCGCCAGCAGCCCCGGGACAGGGGAGTACGAGCAGTACTTC
CDR3aa: CASSPGTGEYEQYF

v_gene: TRBV6-5
d_gene: .
j_gene: TRBJ1-2
abundance: .
CDR3nt: TGTGCCAGCAGGGACCCCGTCCGCTATGGCTACACCTTC
CDR3aa: CASRDPVRYGYTF

v_gene: TRBV30
d_gene: .
j_gene: TRBJ2-3
abundance: .
CDR3nt: TGTGCCTGGAGGGACAGTTTTAGCACAGATACGCAGTATTTT
CDR3aa: CAWRDSFSTDTQYF

v_gene: TRBV6-5
d_gene: TRBD1
j_gene: TRBJ2-1
abundance: once
CDR3nt: TGTGCCAGCAGTAGGGACAGGGGGAGGGGCAATGAGCAGTTCTTC
CDR3aa: CASSRDRGRGNEQFF

v_gene: TRBV5-1
d_gene: TRBD1
j_gene: TRBJ2-1
abundance: .
CDR3nt: TGCGCCAGCAGCTCCGGGACAGGAGGTTACAATGAGCAGTTCTTC
CDR3aa: CASSSGTGGYNEQFF